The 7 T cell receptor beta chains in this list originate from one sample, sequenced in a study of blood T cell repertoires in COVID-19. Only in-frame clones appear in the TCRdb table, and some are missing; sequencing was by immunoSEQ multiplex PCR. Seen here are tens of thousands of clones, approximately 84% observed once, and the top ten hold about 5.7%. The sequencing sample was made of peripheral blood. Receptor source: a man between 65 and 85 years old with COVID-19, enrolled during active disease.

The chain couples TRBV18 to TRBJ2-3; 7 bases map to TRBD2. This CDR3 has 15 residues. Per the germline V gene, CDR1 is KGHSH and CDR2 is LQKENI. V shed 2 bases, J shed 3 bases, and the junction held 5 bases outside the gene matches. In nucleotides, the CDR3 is TGTGCCAGCTCACCAGGGGCTAGCGGAACAGATACGCAGTATTTT. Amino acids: CASSPGASGTDTQYF.

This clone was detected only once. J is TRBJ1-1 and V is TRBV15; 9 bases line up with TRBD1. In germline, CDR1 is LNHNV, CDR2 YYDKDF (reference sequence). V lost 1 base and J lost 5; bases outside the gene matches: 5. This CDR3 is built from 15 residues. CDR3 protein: CATSRVKGQGTEAFF. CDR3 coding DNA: TGTGCCACCAGCAGAGTTAAGGGACAGGGAACTGAAGCTTTCTTT.

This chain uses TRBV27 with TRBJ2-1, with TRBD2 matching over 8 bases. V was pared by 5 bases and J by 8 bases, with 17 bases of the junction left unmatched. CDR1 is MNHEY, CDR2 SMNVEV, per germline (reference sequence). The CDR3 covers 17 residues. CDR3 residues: CASSPRAAGGPAYEQFF. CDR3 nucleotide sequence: TGTGCCAGCAGTCCACGGGCGGCGGGGGGCCCGGCCTATGAGCAGTTCTTC.

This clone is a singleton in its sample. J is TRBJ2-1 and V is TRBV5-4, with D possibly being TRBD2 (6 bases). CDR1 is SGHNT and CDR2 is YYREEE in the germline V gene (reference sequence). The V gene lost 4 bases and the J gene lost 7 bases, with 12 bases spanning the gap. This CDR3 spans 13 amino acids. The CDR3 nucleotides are TGTGCCAGCAGCCCCTTAGGAGGGAATGAGCAGTTCTTC. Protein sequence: CASSPLGGNEQFF.

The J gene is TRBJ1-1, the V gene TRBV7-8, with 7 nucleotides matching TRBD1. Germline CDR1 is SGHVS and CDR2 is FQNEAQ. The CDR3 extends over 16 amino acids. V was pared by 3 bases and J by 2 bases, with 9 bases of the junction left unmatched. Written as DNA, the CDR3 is TGTGCCAGCAGCTTCCCAGGGCAGGGGGTCAACACTGAAGCTTTCTTT. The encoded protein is CASSFPGQGVNTEAFF.

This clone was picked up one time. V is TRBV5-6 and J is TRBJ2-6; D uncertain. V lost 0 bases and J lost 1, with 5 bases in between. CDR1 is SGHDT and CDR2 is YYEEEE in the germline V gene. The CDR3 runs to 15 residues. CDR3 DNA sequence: TGTGCCAGCAGCTTGGATCGGTCTGGGGCCAACGTCCTGACTTTC. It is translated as CASSLDRSGANVLTF. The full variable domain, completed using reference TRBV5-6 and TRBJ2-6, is DAGVTQSPTHLIKTRGQQVTLRCSPKSGHDTVSWYQQALGQGPQFIFQYYEEEERQRGNFPDRFSGHQFPNYSSELNVNALLLGDSALYLCASSLDRSGANVLTFGAGSRLTVL.

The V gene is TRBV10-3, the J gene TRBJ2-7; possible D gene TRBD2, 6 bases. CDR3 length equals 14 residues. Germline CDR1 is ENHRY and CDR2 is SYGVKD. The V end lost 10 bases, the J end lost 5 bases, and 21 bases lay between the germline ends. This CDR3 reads CATRPDTSGDEQYF. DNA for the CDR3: TGTGCCACCAGACCGGACACTTCGGGGGACGAGCAGTACTTC.